This T cell receptor beta chain was captured by sequencing in a study of T cells after yellow fever vaccination (dated by TCRdb to the late 2010s). In terms of the full investigation: The SMART-Seq v4 Ultra Low Input RNA kit was used to prepare libraries from fractions with low cell numbers. Blood samples were taken at several timepoints before and after primary and secondary immunization, and bulk PBMC replicates and cell subsets were isolated. Two healthy male donors made up the cohort, one aged 18 to 30 years and the other aged 30 to 40 years. To follow T-cell clones before and after both primary and booster YFV17D yellow fever vaccination, bulk TCR alpha and beta repertoires underwent longitudinal sequencing.

The treatment or condition label corresponds to: live attenuated yellow fever vaccine strain. At each blood-draw timepoint, two biological replicates of bulk PBMCs were collected. PBMCs were isolated from peripheral blood using a standard Ficoll-Paque protocol. TriZol was used to extract RNA from bulk PBMCs, from CD4 and CD8 fractions, and from dextramer-positive and dextramer-negative fractions. What the work shows at the level of the full study, not this receptor alone: The secondary T-cell response was weaker than the primary response but faster, peaking on day 5 instead of day 15. After the booster, most of the clones that had expanded following primary vaccination were detected again (almost 98% of CD4 and more than 85% of CD8), which suggests that memory was broadly maintained. Because the study included only two donors, the extent to which the findings can be generalized is limited. Computational filtering was needed because FACS-sorted repertoires could contain abundant contaminating clonotypes from the bulk population. A small fraction of clonotypes showed up in both the CD4 and CD8 compartments, probably as a result of convergent recombination.

TCR cDNA was made using 5'RACE template switching, a step that added a universal primer site and unique molecular identifiers. Priming of cDNA synthesis was performed from both the TCR alpha and TCR beta constant segments. Library amplification used two PCR steps, and the second PCR step added sample barcodes and sequencing adapters. Sequencing of the libraries was done on either Illumina HiSeq 2500 (2x100 bp) or NovaSeq (2x150 bp). In the source study's methods: MIGEC was used to demultiplex reads and collapse the reads into UMI consensus sequences, and MiXCR was used for V(D)J alignment. Using edgeR on replicate PBMC samples, clonotypes were called vaccine-responding if FDR was below 0.01 and the log2 fold change was above 5 up to day 15. Bulk clonotypes were assigned CD4 or CD8 identity according to which sequenced CD4 or CD8 repertoire held them at higher abundance. The public reads were reanalyzed by TCRdb: fastp trimming at Q25, MiXCR alignment, in-frame beta chains only. Duplicate CDR3 protein sequences are folded into a single record with the most common DNA and genes. TCRdb's processing, not the study's, gives the V and J calls here. Across this sample there are 450,000 to 600,000 distinct CDR3 sequences, with roughly a sixth seen only once. Jointly, the top ten make up 15% to 20% of the sample.

The CDR3 goes from the cysteine to the phenylalanine over 18 residues. Here the CDR3 DNA is all that survives: 54 bases in frame from base 1. CDR1 and CDR2 (SGHAT, FQDESV) derive from the germline V gene (reference sequence). V ends up 2 bases short and J 0 bases short, with an unmatched junction base count of 6. This clonotype came up many times. Its recognized antigen is unknown. The record has no base qualities; no much larger clone is one base away. The starting material was PBMCs, obtained about 5 days after the first yellow fever vaccination. This chain joins TRBV11-1 to TRBJ2-1, with 11 bases matching TRBD2. The sequence was collected from a man between 18 and 35 years old who received the YFV17D yellow fever vaccine. CDR3 loop: CASSLQLAGAGSYNEQFF. Here is the DNA: TGTGCCAGCAGCTTACAACTAGCGGGGGCCGGCTCCTACAATGAGCAGTTCTTC. Outside the CDR3, residues come from the reference TRBV11-1 and TRBJ2-1 proteins, so the full variable domain is: EAEVAQSPRYKITEKSQAVAFWCDPISGHATLYWYRQILGQGPELLVQFQDESVVDDSQLPKDRFSAERLKGVDSTLKIQPAELGDSAMYLCASSLQLAGAGSYNEQFFGPGTRLTVL.